The clone carrying this T cell receptor beta chain was observed once. Its specificity is unknown. This specimen belongs to a study of cytomegalovirus exposure and HLA in healthy donors. Whole-study results and caveats: As a later analysis showed, a missense DCLRE1C variant was linked to trimming of TCR beta V- and J-genes. A further, later analysis showed that HLA-associated TCR beta chains (compared with equally common others) were more clonally expanded.

CDR3 length: 13 residues. Germline loops: CDR1 LNHDA, CDR2 SQIVND (reference sequence). V lost 9 bases to trimming and J lost 3 bases; unmatched junction nucleotides: 8. The PCR was carried out with 60 Vbeta primers and 13 Jbeta primers. Repertoires were generated with immunoSEQ multiplex PCR, while TCRdb's copy carries only in-frame clones and drops some. The repertoire consists of about 200,000 clones, with approximately 80% occurring once and the leading ten covering about 3.1%. The sample was PBMCs. The sequence was collected from a man aged 25 to 45 in good health and CMV-seronegative. This sequence joins TRBV19 and TRBJ2-7; TRBD1 agrees at 7 bases. This CDR3 is CASGQVNRYEQYF. CDR3 DNA: TGTGCCAGCGGACAGGTGAATCGCTACGAGCAGTACTTC.